Listed here are 25 T cell receptor beta chains from one sample, sequenced in a study of T cell repertoires in cytomegalovirus infection. TCRdb used MiXCR to reprocess the reads, holding one entry per CDR3 protein. Of hundreds of thousands of distinct CDR3 sequences listed, about 24% were seen once; the top ten hold 7.5% to 9%. The sequenced material came from CD8+ T cells from PBMCs. Receptor source: a human donor in good health (CMV status not recorded). Some clones in this sample may be carry-over from other donors' samples.

V is TRBV7-6 and J is TRBJ2-2; D is ambiguous. Trimming removed 7 bases at V and 1 base at J, with 10 bases between. The CDR3 consists of 14 residues. Germline CDR1 SGHVS, CDR2 FNYEAQ. The CDR3 DNA reads TGTGCCAGCACACACGGGCTGAACACCGGGGAGCTGTTTTTT. Translating it yields CASTHGLNTGELFF.

The V and J genes are TRBV20-1 and TRBJ2-3; D may correspond to TRBD1 or TRBD2 (5 bases each). Germline CDR1 and CDR2: DFQATT and SNEGSKA (reference sequence). This CDR3 has 15 amino acids. Trimming cost V 0 bases and J 2 bases, with 12 bases left between them. CDR3 loop: CSAREVRGLTDTQYF. The CDR3 DNA is TGCAGTGCTAGAGAGGTCCGGGGCCTCACAGATACGCAGTATTTT.

This clonotype was found many times. This chain links TRBV7-2 with TRBJ1-1, with TRBD1 matching 8 bases. The CDR3 loop spans 18 amino acids. Germline V lookup: CDR1 SGHTA, CDR2 FQGNSA. Unmatched junction bases numbered 13, after V lost 1 base and J lost 3 bases. The CDR3 bases are TGTGCCAGCAGCTTAGGCTTCCGGGACAGGCCCCCAGACACTGAAGCTTTCTTT. Encoded protein: CASSLGFRDRPPDTEAFF.

At least ten counts were recorded for this clonotype. This chain connects TRBV7-6 to TRBJ2-1; D not certain. This CDR3 is built from 13 residues. CDR1 and CDR2 from the germline V gene are SGHVS and FNYEAQ. The V end lost 2 bases, the J end lost 4 bases, and 6 bases lay between the germline ends. The CDR3 DNA reads TGTGCCAGCAGCTTACAAAAATACAATGAGCAGTTCTTC. Its protein is CASSLQKYNEQFF. The full variable domain, with the rest looked up from reference TRBV7-6 and TRBJ2-1, is GAGVSQSPRYKVTKRGQDVALRCDPISGHVSLYWYRQALGQGPEFLTYFNYEAQQDKSGLPNDRFSAERPEGSISTLTIQRTEQRDSAMYRCASSLQKYNEQFFGPGTRLTVL.

The chain couples TRBV7-2 to TRBJ1-1; a weak D match, TRBD1 (5 bases). V dropped 2 bases and J dropped 6 bases, with 13 bases sitting between them. Germline lookup yields CDR1 SGHTA and CDR2 FQGNSA. This CDR3 region has 14 residues. The CDR3 sequence is CASSLSAGMPEAFF. CDR3 nucleotides: TGTGCCAGCAGCTTAAGTGCAGGGATGCCTGAAGCTTTCTTT.

This clonotype was seen more than once but under ten times. The chain has TRBV11-2 and TRBJ2-2; D not certain. CDR1 is SGHAT and CDR2 is FQNNGV in the germline V gene. The V and J ends lost 5 bases and 7 bases respectively, with 11 bases between them. CDR3 length: 13 amino acids. The CDR3 loop reads CASSPSGRGELFF. The CDR3 DNA reads as TGTGCCAGCAGCCCCTCGGGCCGCGGGGAGCTGTTTTTT. Full variable domain (remainder filled in from reference TRBV11-2 and TRBJ2-2): EAGVAQSPRYKIIEKRQSVAFWCNPISGHATLYWYQQILGQGPKLLIQFQNNGVVDDSQLPKDRFSAERLKGVDSTLKIQPAKLEDSAVYLCASSPSGRGELFFGEGSRLTVL.

In its sample, this clonotype was seen a few times. This chain joins TRBV11-1 and TRBJ2-5; D unresolved. Trimming took 3 bases from V and 5 from J, leaving 13 bases between them. The CDR3 is 14 amino acids. Germline assignment: CDR1 SGHAT and CDR2 FQDESV (reference sequence). The CDR3 loop is CASSFRSLSETQYF. The CDR3 DNA reads TGTGCCAGCAGCTTTCGATCTCTGTCGGAGACCCAGTACTTC.

The chain links TRBV7-8 to TRBJ2-7; D possibly uses TRBD1 or TRBD2 (5 bases each). Per germline, CDR1 SGHVS and CDR2 FQNEAQ. CDR3 length: 17 amino acids. Trimming cost V 9 bases and J 0 bases, with 24 bases left between them. The CDR3 loop is CARGLNWGRWSSYEQYF. DNA of the CDR3: TGTGCCAGAGGCCTTAACTGGGGACGGTGGAGCTCCTACGAGCAGTACTTC.

This clonotype was recorded a few times. The rearrangement joins TRBV6-2 or TRBV6-3 to TRBJ1-1; D is perhaps TRBD1 (6 bases). The CDR3 extends over 17 amino acids. The V gene lost 3 bases and the J gene lost 6 bases, with 23 bases spanning the gap. Per the germline V gene, CDR1 is MNHEY and CDR2 is SVGEGT. This chain's CDR3 is CASSYWGPGTRNAEAFF. The CDR3 DNA reads TGTGCCAGCAGTTATTGGGGGCCAGGGACCAGAAACGCTGAAGCTTTCTTT.

The sample holds many counts of this clonotype. The chain has TRBV6-1 and TRBJ2-3, with D maybe TRBD2 (5 bases). V was trimmed by 4 bases and J by 0 bases, leaving 11 bases between them. The CDR3 contains 15 residues. Germline CDR1 reads MNHNS; CDR2 reads SASEGT. The CDR3 is CASSVSSRSTDTQYF. The CDR3 nucleotides are TGTGCCAGCAGTGTTTCTAGCAGAAGCACAGATACGCAGTATTTT.

The chain uses TRBV20-1 and TRBJ2-7; 8 bases agree with TRBD2. This CDR3 has 14 residues. Trimming cost V 3 bases and J 0 bases; bases outside gene matches: 4. In germline, CDR1 is DFQATT, CDR2 SNEGSKA (reference sequence). The CDR3 nucleotides are TGCAGTGCTAGCGATAGCGGGGCCTCCTACGAGCAGTACGTC. Residues: CSASDSGASYEQYV.

This clonotype came up a few times. V usage is TRBV6-6 and J usage is TRBJ2-6, with 9 bases matching TRBD1. Germline V gene lookup returns CDR1 MNHNY and CDR2 SVGAGI (reference sequence). V trimming: 5 bases; J trimming: 2 bases; junction bases outside the gene matches: 4. This CDR3 is 16 amino acids long. The CDR3 loop reads CASSPDRGAGANVLTF. As DNA, the CDR3 is TGTGCCAGCAGTCCAGACAGGGGGGCTGGGGCCAACGTCCTGACTTTC.

This clonotype was detected a few times. The chain employs TRBV10-3 and TRBJ2-3; 8 nucleotides align to TRBD2. The V gene end was trimmed by 2 bases and the J gene end by 3 bases; junction bases not matched to a gene: 1. The CDR3 totals 14 residues. Germline V gene sequence: CDR1 ENHRY, CDR2 SYGVKD. CDR3 DNA: TGTGCCATCAGTGAGGAGCGGGGGACAGATACGCAGTATTTT. Protein product: CAISEERGTDTQYF.

This chain connects TRBV10-2 to TRBJ2-5; D unclear. Germline lookup yields CDR1 WSHSY and CDR2 SAAADI. The ends were cut back, 10 bases at V and 5 bases at J, with 11 bases in the middle. This CDR3 contains 11 residues. CDR3 in DNA: TGCGCCACCTTCTCCTTGGAGACCCAGTACTTC. Translating it yields CATFSLETQYF.

This clonotype was seen repeatedly, ten times or more. The chain uses TRBV6-6 and TRBJ2-7; D remains ambiguous. CDR3 length: 12 amino acids. Per germline, CDR1 MNHNY and CDR2 SVGAGI (reference sequence). Trimming cost V 3 bases and J 5 bases, with 8 bases left between them. Written as DNA, the CDR3 is TGTGCCAGCAGTTATGACAACCACGAGCAGTACGTC. Translating it yields CASSYDNHEQYV.

This clonotype was observed at least ten times. This chain connects TRBV7-2 to TRBJ2-5, with D possibly being TRBD1 (6 bases). CDR3 size: 15 residues. CDR1 is SGHTA and CDR2 is FQGNSA in the germline V gene. Trimming pared 5 bases from V and 3 bases from J, leaving 16 bases between. The chain's CDR3 is CASSETTGREETQYF. Written as DNA, the CDR3 is TGTGCCAGCAGCGAGACGACAGGCCGTGAAGAGACCCAGTACTTC.

This clonotype appeared many times. This chain uses TRBV7-2 with TRBJ1-2; D is undetermined. Germline CDR1 and CDR2: SGHTA and FQGNSA. V was cut by 5 bases and J by 0 bases, with 7 bases left in between. This CDR3 has 13 residues. CDR3 residues: CASSPAPNYGYTF. The CDR3 DNA follows: TGTGCCAGCAGCCCCGCCCCTAACTATGGCTACACCTTC.

This clonotype has at least ten counts. The V call is TRBV7-9, the J call TRBJ2-5; no definite D call. In germline, CDR1 is SEHNR, CDR2 FQNEAQ (reference sequence). There are 15 residues in the CDR3. V lost 1 base and J 3 bases, leaving 12 bases between the germline ends. CDR3 sequence reads: CASSLETGMEETQYF. Written as DNA, the CDR3 is TGTGCCAGCAGCTTAGAGACTGGGATGGAAGAGACCCAGTACTTC.

The sample holds one count of this clonotype. This sequence may be a read error, since a much larger clone differs from it by one base. The V call is TRBV28, the J call TRBJ1-1; D is uncertain. The CDR3 has 13 amino acids. Trimming stripped 3 bases from V and 7 bases from J, with 12 bases between. The germline gives CDR1 MDHEN, CDR2 SYDVKM. The CDR3 is CASSFREEVEAFF. The CDR3 DNA reads as TGTGCCAGCAGTTTTCGAGAGGAGGTTGAAGCTTTCTTT.

This clonotype was counted ten times or more. The chain links TRBV28 to TRBJ2-1; 7 nucleotides align to TRBD1. V dropped 6 bases and J dropped 8; count of bases not matched to a gene: 10. CDR1 is MDHEN and CDR2 is SYDVKM in the germline V gene. This CDR3 contains 14 residues. The CDR3, as DNA: TGTGCCAGCAGCCCCGGGACAGATAATTATGAGCAGTTCTTC. As protein: CASSPGTDNYEQFF.

For this clonotype: A much larger clone differs by one base, so this may be a read error. This chain uses TRBV7-8 with TRBJ2-3; 8 positions match TRBD2. Germline CDR1 is SGHVS and CDR2 is FQNEAQ. This CDR3 has 16 amino acids. In DNA form, the CDR3 reads TGTGCCAGCAGCGCCCGACTAGCGACAATCACAGATACGCGGTATTTT. It codes for CASSARLATITDTRYF. The whole variable domain, remainder taken from reference TRBV7-8 and TRBJ2-3, is GAGVSQSPRYKVAKRGQDVALRCDPISGHVSLFWYQQALGQGPEFLTYFQNEAQLDKSGLPSDRFFAERPEGSVSTLKIQRTQQEDSAVYLCASSARLATITDTRYFGPGTRLTVL.

This clonotype was detected ten times or more. The chain links TRBV5-1 to TRBJ1-6, with D perhaps matching TRBD1 (5 bases). This CDR3 comprises 14 residues. The V gene lost 4 bases and the J gene lost 8 bases, with 13 bases spanning the gap. Germline CDR1 is SGHRS and CDR2 is YFSETQ. CDR3 sequence reads: CASSIRGAHSPLHF. For the CDR3, the DNA is TGCGCCAGCAGCATCAGAGGGGCCCATTCACCCCTCCACTTT.

The V call is TRBV7-3, the J call TRBJ2-1; no definite D call. Trimming pared 1 base from V and 10 bases from J, leaving 14 bases between. The germline CDR1 and CDR2 sequences are SGHTA and FQGTGA. The CDR3 contains 14 residues. CDR3 DNA sequence: TGTGCCAGCAGCTTAATATGGAGAGGTGACGAGCAGTTCTTC. It translates to CASSLIWRGDEQFF.

In this sample, this clonotype turned up many times. The genes are TRBV7-2 and TRBJ2-5; TRBD2 aligns across 7 bases. Per the germline V gene, CDR1 is SGHTA and CDR2 is FQGNSA. The V gene end was trimmed by 1 base and the J gene end by 5 bases; junction bases not matched to a gene: 7. The CDR3 is made up of 15 amino acids. The CDR3 loop reads CASSLVAGEMETQYF. The CDR3 bases are TGTGCCAGCAGCTTAGTGGCGGGGGAGATGGAGACCCAGTACTTC.

This clonotype was counted a few times. The chain employs TRBV6-6 and TRBJ2-2; 9 positions match TRBD1. This CDR3 is 18 amino acids long. The V and J ends lost 2 bases and 2 bases, in that order; junction bases with no gene match: 9. CDR1 MNHNY and CDR2 SVGAGI come from the germline V gene (reference sequence). CDR3 DNA: TGTGCCAGCAGTTACCCTTACATGGGACAGGGAAACACCGGGGAGCTGTTTTTT. Its translation: CASSYPYMGQGNTGELFF.